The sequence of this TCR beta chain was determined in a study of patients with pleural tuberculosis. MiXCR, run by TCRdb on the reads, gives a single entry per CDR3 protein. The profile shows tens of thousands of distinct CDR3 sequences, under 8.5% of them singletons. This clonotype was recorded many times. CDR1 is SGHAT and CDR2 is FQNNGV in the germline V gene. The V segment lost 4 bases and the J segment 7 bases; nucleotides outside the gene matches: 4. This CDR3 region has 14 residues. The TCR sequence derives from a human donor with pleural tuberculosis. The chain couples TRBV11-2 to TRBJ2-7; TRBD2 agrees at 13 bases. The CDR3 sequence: CASSSSGLAGEQYF. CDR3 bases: TGTGCCAGCAGCTCCTCGGGACTAGCGGGAGAGCAGTACTTC.